The rows below give T cell receptor beta chains drawn from one sample of a study of blood T cells in healthy people across ages. TCRdb independently ran MiXCR on the 5' RACE reads; one entry per CDR3 protein. The table lists 600,000 to 1,000,000 distinct CDR3 sequences, around 25% of them singletons. This sample was also put to use in a study of T cells of mothers and their children.

Material for sequencing was blood. The origin of the receptors is a boy aged 5-17 years in good health. CDR3s include the opening cysteine and the closing phenylalanine or tryptophan. Only some rows state a clone size, as once, few, many or a class for expanded clones.

cdr3_aa,clone_size,v_call
CASSTTGPAEAFF,NA,TRBV5-5
CASSGGTGFEQYF,NA,TRBV12-3/TRBV12-4
CARSPGQGISYEQYF,NA,TRBV27
CASSFYPSGTTSSYNEQFF,NA,TRBV28
CASSLGTALETQYF,few,TRBV28
CSVVQREVSDTQYF,NA,TRBV29-1
CASSGAGHLAKNIQYF,NA,TRBV2
CSVEERGDIANERFF,NA,TRBV29-1
CASSSREGQEYNEQFF,few,TRBV5-1
CASSLLEGLGNTEAFF,NA,TRBV7-9
CASSLFGTGQETQYF,NA,TRBV28
CASSSNESPQYF,NA,TRBV5-1
CASSLGVAKITDTQYF,NA,TRBV12-3/TRBV12-4
CASSVDASRYNSPLHF,NA,TRBV9
CSVALRWWNEQFF,NA,TRBV29-1
CASSEDPPKGYTF,once,TRBV5-1
CSVRDRPYEQYF,NA,TRBV29-1
CASGKTGEGNTGGLFF,few,TRBV6-5
CASSLDRRQGHGYTF,NA,TRBV11-2
CASSSGVDYEQYF,few,TRBV7-6
CSARTSGGHHYNEQFF,NA,TRBV20-1
CSARDRGGVSQPQHF,NA,TRBV20-1